Below are 20 T cell receptor beta chains sequenced from a single sample in a study of T cell responses to AZD1222 COVID-19 vaccine. Repertoires were generated with immunoSEQ multiplex PCR, while TCRdb's copy carries only in-frame clones and drops some. The profile covers about 130,000 clones, with approximately 91% appearing a single time and just under 6.5% taken by the ten largest. The specimen comprised peripheral blood, sampled on day 0 of AZD1222 vaccination. The receptors originated from an adult in good health.

The V call is TRBV10-1, the J call TRBJ1-1, with D perhaps matching TRBD1 (5 bases). The germline CDR1 and CDR2 sequences are WNHNN and SYGVQD (reference sequence). V was shortened by 3 bases and J by 4 bases, with 6 bases between the two germline ends. The CDR3 consists of 12 residues. CDR3 nucleotides: TGCGCCAGCAGTGAAGACAGCACTGAAGCTTTCTTT. Amino acid sequence: CASSEDSTEAFF.

This rearrangement joins TRBV6-5 to TRBJ1-6, with D hard to call. This CDR3 is built from 13 residues. V dropped 10 bases and J dropped 7 bases, with 14 bases sitting between them. CDR1 MNHEY and CDR2 SVGAGI come from the germline V gene. The CDR3 loop reads CATSRPGNSPLHF. The CDR3 nucleotides read TGTGCCACCTCTCGGCCCGGGAATTCACCCCTCCACTTT.

This clone has only one observation. The chain is built from TRBV29-1 and TRBJ1-1; TRBD1 aligns across 8 bases. The ends lost 4 bases at V and 1 base at J; junction bases unmatched: 14. Germline V lookup: CDR1 SQVTM, CDR2 ANQGSEA. The CDR3 runs 17 residues. DNA of the CDR3: TGCAGCGTTGGATCCCCAGGGGGCGCGGTCTCGAACACTGAAGCTTTCTTT. Encoded protein: CSVGSPGGAVSNTEAFF.

Points on this clone: The sample holds other DNA sequences that translate to the same CDR3. The chain recombines TRBV14 with TRBJ1-1; D perhaps matches TRBD1 (5 bases). The CDR3 is 13 amino acids. CDR1 is SGHDN, CDR2 FVKESK, per germline. V was trimmed by 4 bases and J by 2 bases, leaving 8 bases between them. The CDR3 is CASSRQGNTEAFF. The CDR3 nucleotides read TGTGCCAGCAGCCGCCAGGGTAACACTGAAGCTTTCTTT.

This clone was counted a few times. This chain joins TRBV2 and TRBJ1-2; 11 bases align to TRBD1. V shed 4 bases and J 8 bases; nucleotides not matched to a gene: 9. Per germline, CDR1 SNHLY and CDR2 FYNNEI. CDR3 length: 15 residues. This chain's CDR3 is CASSVRTGGQGGYTF. The CDR3 coding sequence is TGTGCCAGCAGTGTTAGGACAGGGGGCCAAGGCGGCTACACCTTC.

On this clone itself: The CDR3 does not close with the conserved phenylalanine or tryptophan, likely indicating a read error. Because the CDR3's place on the DNA is in doubt, the DNA is left out and the CDR3 is given as listed by TCRdb. CDR3 sequence reads: CASNQQGTKLLL. The rearrangement joins TRBV19 to TRBJ1-5; the table's D call, TRBD1, was not checked against the DNA. Germline CDR1 LNHDA, CDR2 SQIVND (reference sequence). The CDR3 length is 12 residues, termini included.

This chain connects TRBV2 to TRBJ2-2; unclear D gene. Germline lookup yields CDR1 SNHLY and CDR2 FYNNEI. V was shortened by 8 bases and J by 7 bases, with 5 bases between the two germline ends. This CDR3 contains 10 residues. CDR3 amino acids: CASSGGELFF. The CDR3 DNA reads as TGTGCCAGCTCTGGCGGGGAGCTGTTTTTT.

This clone turned up a few times. V usage is TRBV18 and J usage is TRBJ1-5; 7 bases agree with TRBD1. V gave up 3 bases and J gave up 6 bases; unmatched junction bases: 11. There are 16 residues in the CDR3. Germline CDR1 KGHSH, CDR2 LQKENI. CDR3 loop: CASSPRDSTLGQPQHF. The CDR3 bases are TGTGCCAGCTCACCTAGGGACAGCACCCTTGGTCAGCCCCAGCATTTT.

The gene calls are TRBV7-2 and TRBJ1-4, with D unclear. V lost 5 bases and J lost 0, with 10 bases in between. Germline loops: CDR1 SGHTA, CDR2 FQGNSA. The CDR3 runs 15 residues. DNA of the CDR3: TGTGCCAGCAGCCCTAAGACGGCAACTAATGAAAAACTGTTTTTT. Its protein is CASSPKTATNEKLFF.

The V call is TRBV20-1, the J call TRBJ2-7; TRBD1 might be the D (6 bases). The germline V gene has CDR1 DFQATT and CDR2 SNEGSKA (reference sequence). The ends were cut back, 8 bases at V and 0 bases at J, with 8 bases in the middle. CDR3 size: 11 residues. The CDR3 DNA follows: TGCAGTACAGGGCTCTCCTACGAGCAGTACTTC. This gives the protein CSTGLSYEQYF.

The chain has TRBV6-4 and TRBJ2-7; 9 positions agree with TRBD1. Germline V CDR1 and CDR2: MRHNA, SNTAGT. Germline trimming cut 3 bases from V and 0 bases from J; bases unmatched to any gene: 12. This CDR3 is built from 18 residues. CDR3 DNA: TGTGCCAGCAGTGATTCCCCGGGACAGGGCGAAAACTCCTACGAGCAGTACTTC. It yields the protein CASSDSPGQGENSYEQYF.

V and J are TRBV25-1 and TRBJ2-3; 9 nucleotides line up with TRBD2. The CDR3 contains 17 residues. Trimming removed 3 bases from V and 0 bases from J; junction bases left unmatched: 7. CDR1 and CDR2 (germline): MGHDK, SYGVNS. The CDR3 DNA sequence: TGTGCCAGCAGTGATCGGGCTAGCGGGGACAGCACAGATACGCAGTATTTT. Translated: CASSDRASGDSTDTQYF.

The rearrangement links TRBV7-8 to TRBJ1-6; D ambiguous. This CDR3 region has 18 residues. V was cut by 1 base and J by 7 bases, with 20 bases left in between. Germline lookup yields CDR1 SGHVS and CDR2 FQNEAQ. CDR3 sequence (DNA): TGTGCCAGCAGCTTAGTGCCCGGCCAGCCAAAAGGGAATTCACCCCTCCACTTT. Its translation: CASSLVPGQPKGNSPLHF.

This sequence joins TRBV7-9 and TRBJ2-1, with 7 nucleotides matching TRBD2. The germline V gene encodes CDR1 SEHNR and CDR2 FQNEAQ (reference sequence). The CDR3 is 13 amino acids. Trimming removed 6 bases from V and 10 bases from J; junction bases left unmatched: 9. CDR3: CASSPGGEREQFF. The CDR3 DNA reads as TGTGCCAGCAGTCCTGGGGGGGAGAGGGAGCAGTTCTTC.

The V and J genes are TRBV2 and TRBJ1-1; TRBD1 is a possible D gene (5 bases). V shed 6 bases and J shed 2 bases, with 13 bases lying between them. Per germline, CDR1 SNHLY and CDR2 FYNNEI. The CDR3 extends over 14 amino acids. CDR3 sequence: CASRETEINTEAFF. CDR3 sequence (DNA): TGTGCCAGCAGGGAGACAGAAATCAACACTGAAGCTTTCTTT.

The rearrangement joins TRBV28 to TRBJ1-2; a weak D match, TRBD1 (6 bases). Germline loops: CDR1 MDHEN, CDR2 SYDVKM. The CDR3 extends over 13 amino acids. V was cut by 10 bases and J by 0 bases, with 12 bases left in between. CDR3 bases: TGTGCCATTCGGACAGTCACTAACTATGGCTACACCTTC. Translated: CAIRTVTNYGYTF.

The CDR3 DNA sequence: TGCGCCAGCAGCCAAGAAAGGTCGATAGCGTCCCAGCATTTT. This translates into CASSQERSIASQHF. V usage is TRBV4-3 and J usage is TRBJ1-5; D gene ambiguous. This CDR3 is 14 amino acids long. Germline V lookup: CDR1 LGHNA, CDR2 YSLEER. V lost 0 bases and J 11 bases, leaving 14 bases between the germline ends.

The chain carries TRBV4-3 and TRBJ1-3; possibly TRBD1 for D (5 bases). Trimming pared 1 base from V and 6 bases from J, leaving 10 bases between. CDR1 is LGHNA and CDR2 is YSLEER in the germline V gene. This CDR3 spans 14 amino acids. The CDR3 coding sequence is TGCGCCAGCAGCCAAGCAGGGTGGGCAAACACCATATATTTT. It codes for CASSQAGWANTIYF.

V and J are TRBV7-8 and TRBJ2-7; D remains ambiguous. The V gene's germline CDR1 is SGHVS and CDR2 FQNEAQ. The CDR3 has 15 amino acids. V lost 1 base and J 3 bases, leaving 13 bases between the germline ends. CDR3 coding DNA: TGTGCCAGCAGCTTAGATGTAGGGATAGGCTACGAGCAGTACTTC. Amino acids: CASSLDVGIGYEQYF.

The V and J genes are TRBV9 and TRBJ1-1; a weak D match, TRBD1 (6 bases). Germline lookup yields CDR1 SGDLS and CDR2 YYNGEE. Trimming cost V 4 bases and J 8 bases, with 15 bases left between them. The CDR3 has 13 residues. CDR3: CASSKRDTTEAFF. As DNA, the CDR3 is TGTGCCAGCAGCAAAAGGGACACCACAGAAGCTTTCTTT.